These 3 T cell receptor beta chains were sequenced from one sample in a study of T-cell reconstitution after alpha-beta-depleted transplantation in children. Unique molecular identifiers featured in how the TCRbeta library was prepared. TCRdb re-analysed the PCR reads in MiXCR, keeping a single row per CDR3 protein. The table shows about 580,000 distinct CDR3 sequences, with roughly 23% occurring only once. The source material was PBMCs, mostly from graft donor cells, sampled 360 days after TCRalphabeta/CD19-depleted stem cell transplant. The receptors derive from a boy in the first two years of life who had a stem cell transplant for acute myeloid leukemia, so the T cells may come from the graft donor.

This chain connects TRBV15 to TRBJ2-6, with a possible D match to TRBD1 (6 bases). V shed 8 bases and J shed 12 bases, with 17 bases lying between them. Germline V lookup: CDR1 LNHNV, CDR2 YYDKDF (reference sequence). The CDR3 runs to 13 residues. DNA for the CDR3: TGTGCCACCTCGGACAGTATGAGCGGCGTCCTGACTTTC. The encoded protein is CATSDSMSGVLTF.

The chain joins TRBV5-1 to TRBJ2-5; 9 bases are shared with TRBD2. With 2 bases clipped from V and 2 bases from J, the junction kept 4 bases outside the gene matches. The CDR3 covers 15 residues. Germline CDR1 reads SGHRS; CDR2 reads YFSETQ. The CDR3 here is CASSLGLARQETQYF. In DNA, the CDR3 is TGCGCCAGCAGCTTAGGACTAGCGAGACAAGAGACCCAGTACTTC. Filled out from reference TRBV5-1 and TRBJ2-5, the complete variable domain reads KAGVTQTPRYLIKTRGQQVTLSCSPISGHRSVSWYQQTPGQGLQFLFEYFSETQRNKGNFPGRFSGRQFSNSRSEMNVSTLELGDSALYLCASSLGLARQETQYFGPGTRLLVL.

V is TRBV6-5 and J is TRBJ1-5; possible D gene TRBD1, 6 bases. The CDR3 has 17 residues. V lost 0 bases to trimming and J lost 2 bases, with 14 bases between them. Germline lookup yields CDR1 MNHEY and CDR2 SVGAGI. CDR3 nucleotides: TGTGCCAGCAGTTACTCGGTAGGGGGTAGTGGCAATCAGCCCCAGCATTTT. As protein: CASSYSVGGSGNQPQHF.